One sample yielded the 13 T cell receptor beta chains listed below, sequenced in a study of cytomegalovirus exposure and HLA in healthy donors. The study ran its PCR with 60 Vbeta and 13 Jbeta primers. This table comes from immunoSEQ multiplex PCR, and its TCRdb copy is limited to in-frame clones, with some not included. This table holds roughly 120,000 clones, 8% to 10% found once. Material: PBMCs. Receptor source: a man aged 25 to 45 in good health and CMV-seronegative.

This clone was detected a few times. The genes are TRBV27 and TRBJ2-3; 11 bases map to TRBD2. The CDR3 runs 16 residues. The trim removed 3 bases at V and 2 bases at J, leaving 4 bases unmatched. Germline assignment: CDR1 MNHEY and CDR2 SMNVEV (reference sequence). CDR3 sequence: CASSFLAGGPTDTQYF. For the CDR3, the DNA is TGTGCCAGCAGTTTCCTAGCGGGAGGCCCCACAGATACGCAGTATTTT.

Only a few counts were recorded for this clone. The chain combines TRBV29-1 with TRBJ1-4; 9 bases match TRBD1. The CDR3 runs to 14 residues. V trimming: 2 bases; J trimming: 10 bases; junction bases outside the gene matches: 8. Germline CDR1 is SQVTM and CDR2 is ANQGSEA. In DNA form, the CDR3 reads TGCAGCGTTGAACCGGGACAGGGAGTGGGAAAACTGTTTTTT. Protein product: CSVEPGQGVGKLFF.

This clone was recorded a few times. The genes are TRBV30 and TRBJ2-5, with 8 bases fitting TRBD2. The DNA end lines up better with TRBJ2-7; the J call may be wrong. This CDR3 spans 15 amino acids. In germline, CDR1 is GTSNPN, CDR2 SVGIG (reference sequence). The CDR3 region is CAWTFGGGGIYEQYF. The CDR3 nucleotides are TGTGCCTGGACTTTCGGGGGCGGGGGGATTTACGAGCAGTACTTC.

This clone was counted at least ten times. The J gene is TRBJ2-7, the V gene TRBV7-9, with TRBD1 identical over 8 bases. Unmatched junction bases numbered 13, after V lost 3 bases and J lost 0 bases. This CDR3 has 18 residues. The germline V gene has CDR1 SEHNR and CDR2 FQNEAQ (reference sequence). The CDR3 spells CASSFRRGQGPSSYEQYF. The CDR3 bases are TGTGCCAGCAGCTTCCGCAGAGGACAGGGTCCCAGCTCCTACGAGCAGTACTTC.

This clone was detected only once. Germline is not matched at one junction end, which may reflect a read error. The chain combines TRBV9 with TRBJ1-3, with 9 bases identical to TRBD1. CDR1 SGDLS and CDR2 YYNGEE come from the germline V gene. The CDR3 runs 15 residues. CDR3 DNA sequence: TGTGTCAGCAGCGACGGGACAGGGTACGGGAACACCATATATTTT. Translating it yields CVSSDGTGYGNTIYF.

This clone was picked up a small number of times. The rearrangement uses TRBV7-4 and TRBJ1-5; 7 bases map to TRBD1. V shed 5 bases and J 6 bases; nucleotides not matched to a gene: 13. CDR1 and CDR2 from the germline V gene are SGHVT and SQSDAQ. The CDR3 extends over 16 amino acids. The CDR3, as DNA: TGTGCCAGCAGCGAACGACAGGGTGGAGTTCTTCAGCCCCAGCATTTT. Encoded protein: CASSERQGGVLQPQHF.

A few counts support this clone. The rearrangement joins TRBV6-5 to TRBJ2-3; 9 nucleotides line up with TRBD1. This CDR3 region has 14 residues. CDR1 is MNHEY, CDR2 SVGAGI, per germline. Unmatched junction bases numbered 6, after V lost 6 bases and J lost 5 bases. CDR3 sequence reads: CASRLQGAGDTQYF. The CDR3 DNA is TGTGCCAGCAGATTACAGGGGGCTGGAGATACGCAGTATTTT.

The gene calls are TRBV6-6 and TRBJ2-7, with 8 positions matching TRBD1. The CDR3 totals 14 residues. Germline V lookup: CDR1 MNHNY, CDR2 SVGAGI (reference sequence). With V trimmed by 5 bases and J by 6 bases, 9 bases remained unmatched. The CDR3, as DNA: TGTGCCAGCAGTGTCCAGGGGGCCCTCCTCGAGCAGTACTTC. Its protein is CASSVQGALLEQYF.

This clone was observed a single time. J is TRBJ1-1 and V is TRBV6-6; possible D gene TRBD1, 6 bases. Germline values: CDR1 MNHNY, CDR2 SVGAGI (reference sequence). The CDR3 has 14 amino acids. V lost 4 bases and J lost 0, with 9 bases in between. In DNA, the CDR3 is TGTGCCAGCAGTTCCCAGGGGTTGAACACTGAAGCTTTCTTT. Its protein product is CASSSQGLNTEAFF.

This clone has a handful of counts. In DNA, the CDR3 is TGTGCCAGTAGAAAAATGAGGCAGGGGATCACTGAAGCTTTCTTT. Encoded protein: CASRKMRQGITEAFF. The chain couples TRBV2 to TRBJ1-1; perhaps TRBD1 as D (6 bases). The CDR3 spans 15 residues. CDR1 and CDR2 (germline): SNHLY, FYNNEI. Trimming took 9 bases from V and 4 from J, leaving 21 bases between them.

The chain uses TRBV19 and TRBJ1-1, with D possibly matching TRBD1 (5 bases). CDR1 is LNHDA, CDR2 SQIVND, per germline (reference sequence). With 5 bases removed from V and 1 base from J, the gap between germline ends came to 14 bases. The CDR3 runs 15 residues. The CDR3 region is CASSPRQIKNTEAFF. Here the CDR3 DNA reads TGTGCCAGTAGTCCCCGACAGATAAAGAACACTGAAGCTTTCTTT.

The rearrangement joins TRBV7-6 to TRBJ2-5, with D perhaps matching TRBD1 (7 bases). CDR3 length: 13 amino acids. Deletions cut 5 bases from V and 5 bases from J, with 12 bases between. Germline lookup yields CDR1 SGHVS and CDR2 FNYEAQ. The CDR3 region has the DNA TGTGCCAGCAGCCAGGGGGGTAGGGAGACCCAGTACTTC. The encoded protein is CASSQGGRETQYF.

The rearrangement links TRBV4-3 to TRBJ2-2, with TRBD2 identical over 9 bases. This CDR3 contains 16 residues. Germline V lookup: CDR1 LGHNA, CDR2 YSLEER. The V gene end was trimmed by 4 bases and the J gene end by 6 bases; junction bases not matched to a gene: 9. The CDR3 DNA is TGCGCCAGCAGCCCAAGGGGGACTAGCAAGGCCGGGGAGCTGTTTTTT. This codes for CASSPRGTSKAGELFF.